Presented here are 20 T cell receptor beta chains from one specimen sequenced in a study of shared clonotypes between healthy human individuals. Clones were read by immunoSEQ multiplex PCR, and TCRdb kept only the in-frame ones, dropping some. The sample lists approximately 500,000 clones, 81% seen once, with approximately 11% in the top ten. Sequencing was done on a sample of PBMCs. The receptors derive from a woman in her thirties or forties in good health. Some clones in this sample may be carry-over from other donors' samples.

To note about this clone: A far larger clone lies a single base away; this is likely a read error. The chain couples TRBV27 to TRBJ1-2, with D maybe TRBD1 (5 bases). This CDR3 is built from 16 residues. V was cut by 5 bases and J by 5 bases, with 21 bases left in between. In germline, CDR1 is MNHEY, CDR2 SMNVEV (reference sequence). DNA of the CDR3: TGTGCCAGCAGTCCCGCCACTCCAGGGTTGAGTTATGGCTACACCTTC. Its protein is CASSPATPGLSYGYTF.

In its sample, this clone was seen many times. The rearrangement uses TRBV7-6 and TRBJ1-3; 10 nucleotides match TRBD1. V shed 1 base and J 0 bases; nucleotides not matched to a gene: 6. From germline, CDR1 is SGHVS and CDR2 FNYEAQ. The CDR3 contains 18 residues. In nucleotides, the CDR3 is TGTGCCAGCAGCTTAGTGAGACAGGGGGCGTACTCTGGAAACACCATATATTTT. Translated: CASSLVRQGAYSGNTIYF. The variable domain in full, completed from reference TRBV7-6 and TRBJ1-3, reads GAGVSQSPRYKVTKRGQDVALRCDPISGHVSLYWYRQALGQGPEFLTYFNYEAQQDKSGLPNDRFSAERPEGSISTLTIQRTEQRDSAMYRCASSLVRQGAYSGNTIYFGEGSWLTVV.

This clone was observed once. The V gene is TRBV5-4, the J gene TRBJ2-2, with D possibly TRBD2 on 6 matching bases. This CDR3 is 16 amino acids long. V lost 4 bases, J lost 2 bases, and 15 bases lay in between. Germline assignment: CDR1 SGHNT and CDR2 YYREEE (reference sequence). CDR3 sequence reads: CASSTIRDSNTGELFF. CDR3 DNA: TGTGCCAGCAGCACTATACGGGACTCAAACACCGGGGAGCTGTTTTTT.

The CDR3 bases are TGTGCCAGCTCACCGGACAGGGGATACAATGAGCAGTTCTTC. Translation gives CASSPDRGYNEQFF. The gene calls are TRBV18 and TRBJ2-1, with 9 bases matching TRBD1. V shed 3 bases, J shed 4 bases, and the junction held 1 base outside the gene matches. Germline assignment: CDR1 KGHSH and CDR2 LQKENI. The CDR3 spans 14 residues.

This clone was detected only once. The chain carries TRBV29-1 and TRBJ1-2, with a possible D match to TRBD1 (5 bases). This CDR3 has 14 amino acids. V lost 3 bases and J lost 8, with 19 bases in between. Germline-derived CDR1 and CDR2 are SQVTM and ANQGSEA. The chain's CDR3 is CSVDGSRGAGGYTF. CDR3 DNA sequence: TGCAGCGTTGATGGATCGAGGGGTGCTGGCGGCTACACCTTC.

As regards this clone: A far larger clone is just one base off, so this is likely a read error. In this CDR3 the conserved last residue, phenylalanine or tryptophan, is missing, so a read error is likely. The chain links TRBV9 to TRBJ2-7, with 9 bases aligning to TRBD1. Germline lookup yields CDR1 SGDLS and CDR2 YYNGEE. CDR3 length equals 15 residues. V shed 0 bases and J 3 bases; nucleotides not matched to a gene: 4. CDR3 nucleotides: TGTGCCAGCAGCGTAGGAACAGGGGGCGTCTACGAGCAGTACTTA. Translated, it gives CASSVGTGGVYEQYL.

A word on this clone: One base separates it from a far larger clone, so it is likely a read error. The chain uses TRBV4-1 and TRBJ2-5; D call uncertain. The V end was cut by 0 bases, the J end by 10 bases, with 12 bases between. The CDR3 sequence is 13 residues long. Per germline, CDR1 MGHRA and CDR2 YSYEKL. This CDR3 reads CASSQDGVAVQYF. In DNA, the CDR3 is TGCGCCAGCAGCCAAGATGGTGTAGCAGTCCAGTACTTC.

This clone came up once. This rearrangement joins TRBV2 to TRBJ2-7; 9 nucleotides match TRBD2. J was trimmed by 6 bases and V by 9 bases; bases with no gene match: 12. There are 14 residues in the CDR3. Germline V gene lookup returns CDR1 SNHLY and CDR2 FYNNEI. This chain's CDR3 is CASKSGTSPPEQYF. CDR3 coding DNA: TGTGCCAGTAAATCCGGGACTAGCCCTCCCGAGCAGTACTTC.

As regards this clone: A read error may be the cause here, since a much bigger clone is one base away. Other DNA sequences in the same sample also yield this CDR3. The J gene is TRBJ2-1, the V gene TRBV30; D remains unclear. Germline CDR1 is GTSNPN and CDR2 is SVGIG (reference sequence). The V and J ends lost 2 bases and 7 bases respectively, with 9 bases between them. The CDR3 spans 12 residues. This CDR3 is CAWSPSRNEQFF. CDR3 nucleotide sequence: TGTGCCTGGAGTCCCTCTAGAAATGAGCAGTTCTTC. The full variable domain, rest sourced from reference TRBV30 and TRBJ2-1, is SQTIHQWPATLVQPVGSPLSLECTVEGTSNPNLYWYRQAAGRGLQLLFYSVGIGQISSEVPQNLSASRPQDRQFILSSKKLLLSDSGFYLCAWSPSRNEQFFGPGTRLTVL.

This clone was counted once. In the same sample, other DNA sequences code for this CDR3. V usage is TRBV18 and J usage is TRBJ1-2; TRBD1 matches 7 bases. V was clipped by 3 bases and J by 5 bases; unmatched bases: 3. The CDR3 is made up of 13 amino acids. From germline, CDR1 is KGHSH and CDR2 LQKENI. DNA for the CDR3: TGTGCCAGCTCACCCCCAGGGGGGTATGGCTACACCTTC. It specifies CASSPPGGYGYTF.

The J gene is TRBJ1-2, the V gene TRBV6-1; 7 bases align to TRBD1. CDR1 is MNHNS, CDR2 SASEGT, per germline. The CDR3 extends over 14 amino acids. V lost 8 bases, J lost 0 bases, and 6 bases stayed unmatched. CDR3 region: CASSGQPTNYGYTF. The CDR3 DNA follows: TGTGCCAGCTCGGGACAGCCGACTAACTATGGCTACACCTTC.

The CDR3 region has the DNA TGCGCCAGCAGCTTTGGTGTGGGGGAGACCCAGTACTTC. Protein product: CASSFGVGETQYF. The chain employs TRBV5-1 and TRBJ2-5; D is unclear. This CDR3 region has 13 residues. Germline V gene sequence: CDR1 SGHRS, CDR2 YFSETQ. Trimming left V 2 bases short and J 5 bases short, with 10 bases between.

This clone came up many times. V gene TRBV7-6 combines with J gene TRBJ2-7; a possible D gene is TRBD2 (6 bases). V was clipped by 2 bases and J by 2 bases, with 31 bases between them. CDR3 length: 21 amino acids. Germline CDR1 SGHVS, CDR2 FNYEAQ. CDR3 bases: TGTGCCAGCAGCTTAAATCGTCCAGCTCCTTCCCCGGGAGCCTTTACCTACGAGCAGTACTTC. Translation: CASSLNRPAPSPGAFTYEQYF. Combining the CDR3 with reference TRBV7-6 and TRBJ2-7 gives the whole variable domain GAGVSQSPRYKVTKRGQDVALRCDPISGHVSLYWYRQALGQGPEFLTYFNYEAQQDKSGLPNDRFSAERPEGSISTLTIQRTEQRDSAMYRCASSLNRPAPSPGAFTYEQYFGPGTRLTVT.

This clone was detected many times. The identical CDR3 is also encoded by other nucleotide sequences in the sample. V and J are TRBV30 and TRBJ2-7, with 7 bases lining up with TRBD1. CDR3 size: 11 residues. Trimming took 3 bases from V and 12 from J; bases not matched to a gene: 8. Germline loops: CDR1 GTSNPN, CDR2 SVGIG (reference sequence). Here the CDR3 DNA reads TGTGCCTGGAGCCCGATGGACAGGATGTACTTC. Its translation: CAWSPMDRMYF.

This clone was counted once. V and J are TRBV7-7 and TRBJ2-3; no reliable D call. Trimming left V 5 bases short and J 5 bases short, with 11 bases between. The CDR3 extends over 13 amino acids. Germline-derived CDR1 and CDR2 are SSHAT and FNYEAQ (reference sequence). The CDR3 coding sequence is TGTGCCAGCAGCCAGGCCACCGGAGATACGCAGTATTTT. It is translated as CASSQATGDTQYF.

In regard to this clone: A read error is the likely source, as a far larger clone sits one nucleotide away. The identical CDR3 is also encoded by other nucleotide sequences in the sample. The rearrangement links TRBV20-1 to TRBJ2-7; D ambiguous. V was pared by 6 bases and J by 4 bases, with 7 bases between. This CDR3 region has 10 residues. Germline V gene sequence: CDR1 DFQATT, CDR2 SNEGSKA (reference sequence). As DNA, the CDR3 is TGCAGTGCCCTAGGGTACGAGCAGTACTTC. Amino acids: CSALGYEQYF.

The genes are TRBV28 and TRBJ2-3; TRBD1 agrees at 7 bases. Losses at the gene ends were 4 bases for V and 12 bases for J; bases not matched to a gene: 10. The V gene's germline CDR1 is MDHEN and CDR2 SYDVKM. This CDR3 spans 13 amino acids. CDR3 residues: CASSWDSRWTQYF. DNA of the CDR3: TGTGCCAGCAGTTGGGACAGTCGGTGGACACAGTATTTT.

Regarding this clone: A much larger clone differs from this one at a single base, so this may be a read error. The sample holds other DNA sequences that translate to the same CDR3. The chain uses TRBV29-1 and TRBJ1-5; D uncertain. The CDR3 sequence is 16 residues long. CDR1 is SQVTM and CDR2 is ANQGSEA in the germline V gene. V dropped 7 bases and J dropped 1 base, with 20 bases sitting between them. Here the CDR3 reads CSAGGGRSSSNQPQHF. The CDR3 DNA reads TGCAGCGCCGGTGGTGGCAGGAGTTCCAGCAATCAGCCCCAGCATTTT.

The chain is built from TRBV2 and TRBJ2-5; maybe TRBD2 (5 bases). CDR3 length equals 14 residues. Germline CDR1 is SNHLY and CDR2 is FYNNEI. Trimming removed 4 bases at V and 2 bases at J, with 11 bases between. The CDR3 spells CASSGGREQETQYF. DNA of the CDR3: TGTGCCAGCAGTGGTGGTAGGGAGCAAGAGACCCAGTACTTC.

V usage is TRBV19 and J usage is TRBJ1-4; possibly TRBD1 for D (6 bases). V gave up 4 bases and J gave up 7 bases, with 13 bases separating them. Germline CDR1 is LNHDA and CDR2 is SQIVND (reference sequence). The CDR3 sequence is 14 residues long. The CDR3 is CASSKQGKSEKLFF. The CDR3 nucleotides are TGTGCCAGTAGTAAACAGGGAAAGAGTGAAAAACTGTTTTTT.